These 11 T cell receptor beta chains share one sample of origin, sequenced in a study of early T cells in non-severe SARS-CoV-2 infection. One entry per CDR3 protein, called by TCRdb with MiXCR from the 5' RACE reads. The sample yields fewer than 40,000 distinct CDR3 sequences, roughly 6% seen once. The sequenced sample consisted of whole blood. These receptors came from an adult who was a healthcare worker with PCR-confirmed SARS-CoV-2 infection or an uninfected control (not recorded which).

This clonotype was recorded many times. V gene TRBV6-4 combines with J gene TRBJ2-3; D might be TRBD1 or TRBD2, each matching 5 bases. The CDR3 is 15 residues long. Trimming shortened V by 2 bases and J by 1 base, and 10 bases separated the two germline ends. Per the germline V gene, CDR1 is MRHNA and CDR2 is SNTAGT. CDR3 in amino acids: CASSDGLGRTDTQYF. The CDR3 DNA sequence: TGTGCCAGCAGTGACGGACTGGGACGCACAGATACGCAGTATTTT.

DNA for the CDR3: TGTGCCAGCAGTCCCGTAGGGCGCACTGAAGCTTTCTTT. Translation gives CASSPVGRTEAFF. The chain combines TRBV28 with TRBJ1-1; the D is unclear. Germline loops: CDR1 MDHEN, CDR2 SYDVKM. The CDR3 spans 13 residues. V lost 5 bases and J lost 4, with 11 bases in between.

This clonotype was observed a handful of times. This chain links TRBV10-3 with TRBJ2-7, with 7 positions matching TRBD2. Trimming at V came to 4 bases and at J to 2 bases, leaving 5 bases not matched to a gene. Per germline, CDR1 ENHRY and CDR2 SYGVKD. This CDR3 has 14 amino acids. CDR3 bases: TGTGCCATCAGTGCTCGGGAGGCCACCTACGAGCAGTACTTC. Amino acid sequence: CAISAREATYEQYF.

In its sample, this clonotype was seen a few times. The rearrangement joins TRBV6-2 or TRBV6-3 to TRBJ2-2; unclear D gene. This CDR3 comprises 13 residues. In germline, CDR1 is MNHEY, CDR2 SVGEGT. The V and J ends lost 7 bases and 2 bases respectively, with 8 bases between them. The CDR3 here is CASNVFNTGELFF. CDR3 DNA sequence: TGTGCCAGCAATGTCTTCAACACCGGGGAGCTGTTTTTT.

In its sample, this clonotype was seen many times. The CDR3 sequence is CASSLVGRASNQPQHF. The CDR3 nucleotides are TGTGCCAGCAGTTTAGTCGGCAGGGCAAGCAATCAGCCCCAGCATTTT. The chain carries TRBV12-3 or TRBV12-4 and TRBJ1-5; perhaps TRBD1 as D (5 bases). The CDR3 covers 16 residues. V gave up 1 base and J gave up 1 base, with 11 bases separating them.

This clonotype has just a few counts. CDR3: CASSPNFGDGSTDTQYF. CDR3 sequence (DNA): TGTGCCAGCAGCCCCAACTTCGGGGACGGAAGCACAGATACGCAGTATTTT. J is TRBJ2-3 and V is TRBV7-3; D may correspond to TRBD1 or TRBD2 (5 bases each). The CDR3 is 17 amino acids. CDR1 is SGHTA, CDR2 FQGTGA, per germline. V lost 5 bases to trimming and J lost 0 bases, with 18 bases between them.

This clonotype was detected ten times or more. The V gene is TRBV10-2, the J gene TRBJ2-7; the match to TRBD2 covers 8 bases. The CDR3 is 16 amino acids. V lost 5 bases, J lost 6 bases, and 15 bases stayed unmatched. CDR1 and CDR2 (germline): WSHSY, SAAADI. The CDR3 is CASSTSAPGLGSEQYF. In DNA form, the CDR3 reads TGCGCCAGCAGTACCAGTGCCCCGGGACTAGGTAGCGAGCAGTACTTC.

This clonotype turned up a few times. The chain links TRBV29-1 to TRBJ1-2; D is perhaps TRBD1 (5 bases). V lost 1 base and J lost 8, with 11 bases in between. CDR3 length: 12 amino acids. Germline V gives CDR1 SQVTM, CDR2 ANQGSEA. CDR3 DNA: TGCAGCGTTGAAGGTCAGGGCGGCGGCTACACCTTC. This sequence encodes CSVEGQGGGYTF.

This chain links TRBV2 with TRBJ2-1; 14 bases agree with TRBD2. Germline loops: CDR1 SNHLY, CDR2 FYNNEI. The V segment lost 5 bases and the J segment 7 bases; nucleotides outside the gene matches: 7. CDR3 length: 16 amino acids. The CDR3 here is CASSTPGLAGVNEQFF. CDR3 nucleotides: TGTGCCAGCAGTACTCCGGGACTAGCGGGAGTTAATGAGCAGTTCTTC.

In regard to this clonotype: As the CDR3 is not closed by the conserved phenylalanine or tryptophan, this likely results from a read error. This chain uses TRBV20-1 with TRBJ2-5, with 8 bases that match TRBD2. The trim removed 6 bases at V and 7 bases at J, leaving 7 bases unmatched. This CDR3 comprises 12 residues. The germline V gene has CDR1 DFQATT and CDR2 SNEGSKA (reference sequence). CDR3 region: CSARGLEVTQYL. The CDR3 coding sequence is TGCAGTGCCCGGGGACTAGAAGTGACCCAGTACTTA.

Many counts were recorded for this clonotype. Sequence at one end of the junction differs from germline and may be a read error. The chain joins TRBV7-9 to TRBJ2-3; 8 bases map to TRBD2. CDR3 size: 14 residues. CDR1 is SEHNR and CDR2 is FQNEAQ in the germline V gene (reference sequence). DNA of the CDR3: TGTGCCAGCAGCCTAGCGGGCCGCACAGATACGCAGTATTTT. It codes for CASSLAGRTDTQYF.